This TCR beta chain is drawn from a study of pediatric ulcerative colitis. Study results and limitations: In rectum, acute severe colitis had expanded clones and less diversity. A couple of rectal clonotypes were found only in ulcerative colitis patients, all of them.

Data came from immunoSEQ multiplex PCR; TCRdb stores just in-frame clones and leaves some out. The repertoire holds tens of thousands of clones, with 81% as singletons. In the case of this clone: Its specificity is unknown.

V gave up 5 bases and J gave up 7 bases, with 16 bases separating them. The CDR3 is made up of 13 amino acids. Germline V gene sequence: CDR1 SGHTS, CDR2 YDEGEE. Rectal tissue came from one to two pinch biopsies taken at colonoscopy. The receptor comes from a boy younger than 18 with mild ulcerative colitis. The chain couples TRBV5-8 to TRBJ2-7; a weak D match, TRBD1 (7 bases). Input material: gut tissue. The DNA of the CDR3 is TGTGCCAGCAGTTACGACAGGGCGGGAGAGCAGTACTTC. Translation gives CASSYDRAGEQYF. The variable domain in full, with the rest retrieved from reference TRBV5-8 and TRBJ2-7, is EAGVTQSPTHLIKTRGQQATLRCSPISGHTSVYWYQQALGLGLQFLLWYDEGEERNRGNFPPRFSGRQFPNYSSELNVNALELEDSALYLCASSYDRAGEQYFGPGTRLTVT.